A few counts support the clone carrying this T cell receptor beta chain. Antigen unknown. Time point denoted: week 35, safety follow-up. Each dose delivered 300 ug of mutant IDH1 20-mer peptide subcutaneously with imiquimod. The data originate from a study of a mutant IDH1 vaccine in newly diagnosed glioma. About the study: Vaccination began 4-6 weeks post radiotherapy alone, or with temozolomide cycles. A roughly 62% male, approximately 38% female split and a mean age of 40.4 years characterized treated patients.

Using immunoSEQ multiplex PCR, the repertoire was profiled, and TCRdb retains in-frame clones only, with some absent. The table has some 66,000 clones, roughly 84% seen once. This CDR3 is 16 amino acids long. Trimming shortened V by 4 bases and J by 1 base, and 16 bases separated the two germline ends. Germline V gene sequence: CDR1 MNHEY, CDR2 SVGAGI. Study-level points and caveats: Among all patients, vaccine-induced immune responses occurred in roughly 93%.

V is TRBV6-5 and J is TRBJ1-1; tentative D call: TRBD1 (5 bases). This receptor was identified in a young man with glioma. The specimen was PBMCs, collected from a glioma patient whose treatment included an IDH1 peptide vaccine. This CDR3 is CASSSLRVSRNTEAFF. The CDR3 DNA reads TGTGCCAGCAGTTCCCTCAGGGTATCAAGGAACACTGAAGCTTTCTTT.